This T cell receptor (beta chain) was found in a study of Graves' ophthalmopathy and Graves' hyperthyroidism (dated by TCRdb to the late 2010s). For the study in its entirety: Peripheral blood was collected before any treatment was given, at the time of initial diagnosis. For training and testing, the 100 patients in the discovery cohort were randomly divided in a 7:3 ratio. Following sampling, methimazole starting at 30 mg daily was administered to hyperthyroidism patients, and high-dose intravenous methylprednisolone was administered to ophthalmopathy patients. In total, approximately 140 blood samples were TCR-sequenced: roughly 45 ophthalmopathy, approximately 75 hyperthyroidism and about 17 hyperthyroidism-to-ophthalmopathy patients. In a handful of hyperthyroidism patients, the T-cell repertoires found in thyroid tissue were compared with those found in blood. To tell Graves' ophthalmopathy apart from Graves' hyperthyroidism, and to predict which patients would progress to ophthalmopathy, the study relied on TCR beta repertoire signatures. An independent validation cohort comprised 18 hyperthyroidism patients and roughly 15 patients who later progressed from hyperthyroidism to ophthalmopathy. To explore V-J signatures that separate ophthalmopathy from hyperthyroidism, a discovery set of around 97 patients was enrolled, consisting of about 45 with ophthalmopathy and approximately 57 with stable hyperthyroidism.

This clonotype was detected many times. Its antigen remains undetermined. No base-level quality is on record; no much larger clone is a single base apart. Ophthalmopathy patients had moderately to severely active disease, Clinical Activity Score of at least 3, NOSPECS grade of at least 4, and disease duration under 3 months. Anyone with other autoimmune diseases, uncontrolled infections, pregnancy or lactation was excluded from the study. Clinical symptoms, serum thyroxine, TRAb, thyroid ultrasound and orbital computed tomography formed the basis of the diagnosis. Ficoll-Paque density gradient centrifugation was used to isolate PBMCs from about 10 ml of fresh peripheral blood. Trizol reagent was used to extract the total RNA, and its quality was then checked on an Agilent 2100 Bioanalyzer. Overall results and qualifications from the work: Ophthalmopathy was separated from stable hyperthyroidism by the 13-signature model with just under 90% sensitivity and approximately 84% specificity in cross-validation and with 80%/75% in the test set. No statistical method was used to set the sample size in advance, and the investigators knew which group each participant was assigned to. Most expanded thyroid clonotypes with frequency above 0.001 were also detected in blood, suggesting blood repertoires may reflect the thyroid immune response. In validation, the model predicted ophthalmopathy progression with about 70% sensitivity and less than 80% specificity; roughly 12 predicted patients were CT-confirmed with GO in a median of about 6.2 months.

For repertoire sequencing, the TCR beta CDR3 regions were amplified from RNA transcripts. HTBI primers and the Qiagen OneStep RT-PCR kit were used in a first-round RT-PCR, which was followed by a second-round multiplex PCR, size selection and purification. Libraries were sequenced paired-end with 100 bp reads on an Illumina HiSeq2000. For the original study's pipeline: SOAPnuke was used for read processing, and reads with adapters, uncalled bases, a mean Phred below 15, or no exact constant-primer or identifier match were discarded. High-quality paired reads were merged with COPE v1.2.5. Unique nucleotide sequences were defined as clonotypes and aligned to IMGT TRB V, D and J references using MiTCR v1.1. Only V-J combinations with frequency above 0.0001 were analysed, covering about 99% of repertoires. For each V-J combination, a TCR clonal expansion and chaos score was defined as the ratio of F50 clonal expansion to chaos observed in the TCRdist matrix. Welch's t-statistics and random forest were used to reduce the features to roughly 14 V-J combinations, which were then used as input to a naive Bayes classifier. The Morisita-Horn index was used to measure how similar the thyroid and blood repertoires were. Using fastp at Q25 and MiXCR, TCRdb reprocessed the public reads and kept productive beta chains. One record per CDR3 amino acid sequence lists the most common genes and DNA. The V and J calls were not made by the authors but by TCRdb's processing. The sample yields 170,000 or so distinct CDR3 sequences; over 35% were counted once. Jointly, the top ten make up around 5.5% of the sample.

Trimming costs V 1 base and J 2 bases, and their ends lie 12 bases apart. From the cysteine through the phenylalanine, the CDR3 covers 15 amino acids. The retained sequence is limited to the CDR3, 45 bases, with the frame set at the first base. The germline V gene yields MDHEN for CDR1 and SYDVKM for CDR2. The sample comprised peripheral blood. The chain is assembled from TRBV28 and TRBJ2-7, and possibly TRBD2, on 5 matching bases. The sequence derives from a woman aged 40 to 55 with Graves' ophthalmopathy. Donor details come from another sample of the same person, matched by shared clones. The nucleotides are TGTGCCAGCAGTTTATTTGGCGGGCGTACCTACGAGCAGTACTTC. It specifies CASSLFGGRTYEQYF. Reference TRBV28 and TRBJ2-7 proteins supply the regions before and after the CDR3; the full variable domain is: DVKVTQSSRYLVKRTGEKVFLECVQDMDHENMFWYRQDPGLGLRLIYFSYDVKMKEKGDIPEGYSVSREKKERFSLILESASTNQTSMYLCASSLFGGRTYEQYFGPGTRLTVT.